Shown below are 20 T cell receptor beta chains from a single sample sequenced in a study of OX40 agonist ivuxolimab in advanced cancers. Sequencing used immunoSEQ multiplex PCR; TCRdb keeps in-frame clones, though not all of them. Of around 51,000 clones in the sample, over 75% were seen once. The starting material was CD4+ or CD8+ T cells sorted from blood, obtained in a trial of the OX40 agonist ivuxolimab. These receptors originate from an adult with an advanced solid tumor such as melanoma, head and neck, liver or kidney cancer.

Concerning this clone: The sample carries other DNA sequences with the same CDR3. This sequence joins TRBV28 and TRBJ1-2, with 8 bases that match TRBD1. Looked up from germline, CDR1 is MDHEN and CDR2 is SYDVKM. Trimming removed 11 bases from V and 7 bases from J; junction bases left unmatched: 12. The CDR3 consists of 13 residues. CDR3: CAGRTGRVPGYTF. Here the CDR3 DNA reads TGTGCCGGAAGGACAGGGCGGGTTCCTGGCTACACCTTC.

The chain has TRBV19 and TRBJ2-7; D is unresolved. Trimming took 5 bases from V and 0 from J, leaving 17 bases between them. The CDR3 runs to 16 residues. CDR1 is LNHDA and CDR2 is SQIVND in the germline V gene (reference sequence). The CDR3 bases are TGTGCCAGTAGTCGGGTAGGTTCAGGTCCCTCCTACGAGCAGTACTTC. Residues: CASSRVGSGPSYEQYF.

CDR3 protein: CASSPWDGSYEQYF. The CDR3, as DNA: TGTGCCAGCAGTCCCTGGGACGGGTCCTACGAGCAGTACTTC. The gene calls are TRBV27 and TRBJ2-7; possibly TRBD1 or TRBD2 for D (5 bases each). The CDR3 has 14 amino acids. The V gene's germline CDR1 is MNHEY and CDR2 SMNVEV (reference sequence). V lost 5 bases and J lost 1, with 12 bases in between.

The rearrangement links TRBV27 to TRBJ2-1; perhaps TRBD2 as D (6 bases). Trimming took off 6 bases at V and 5 bases at J, with 14 bases between the two ends. The CDR3 is made up of 14 amino acids. Germline V gene data show CDR1 as MNHEY and CDR2 as SMNVEV (reference sequence). DNA of the CDR3: TGTGCCAGCAGCCACAGCGGGCGGGACAATGAGCAGTTCTTC. This sequence encodes CASSHSGRDNEQFF.

V and J are TRBV28 and TRBJ1-2; D possibly corresponds to TRBD1 (5 bases). V lost 8 bases and J lost 4, with 26 bases in between. The germline V gene has CDR1 MDHEN and CDR2 SYDVKM. The CDR3 extends over 17 amino acids. This CDR3 reads CASLGETRASLSYGYTF. In DNA form, the CDR3 reads TGTGCCAGCCTGGGGGAAACTCGGGCAAGCCTTTCCTATGGCTACACCTTC.

This clone was detected only once. V and J are TRBV15 and TRBJ1-5, with unresolved D. In germline, CDR1 is LNHNV, CDR2 YYDKDF (reference sequence). The CDR3 is made up of 15 amino acids. V lost 1 base and J lost 6, with 13 bases in between. CDR3: CATSRGTNFGQPQHF. The DNA of the CDR3 is TGTGCCACCAGCAGAGGGACTAACTTCGGTCAGCCCCAGCATTTT.

The chain is built from TRBV5-1 and TRBJ1-1; D is possibly TRBD1 (6 bases). Trimming stripped 4 bases from V and 6 bases from J, with 22 bases between. Germline V gene lookup returns CDR1 SGHRS and CDR2 YFSETQ. The CDR3 is 16 amino acids. CDR3 amino acids: CASSPRGKGVGAEAFF. In DNA, the CDR3 is TGCGCCAGCAGCCCCCGGGGTAAGGGGGTGGGAGCTGAAGCTTTCTTT.

This clone was observed a handful of times. V is TRBV10-3 and J is TRBJ1-2; D may be TRBD1 (5 bases). V was trimmed by 4 bases and J by 3 bases, leaving 9 bases between them. This CDR3 contains 13 residues. Germline values: CDR1 ENHRY, CDR2 SYGVKD. The CDR3 bases are TGTGCCATCAGTGTTGGAGGGGACTATGGCTACACCTTC. The encoded protein is CAISVGGDYGYTF.

The rearrangement joins TRBV9 to TRBJ1-1; D possibly corresponds to TRBD1 (6 bases). Trimming shortened V by 3 bases and J by 4 bases, and 13 bases separated the two germline ends. The germline CDR1 and CDR2 sequences are SGDLS and YYNGEE. The CDR3 contains 14 residues. The DNA of the CDR3 is TGTGCCAGCAGCGCGCAGGGGCCCTCCACTGAAGCTTTCTTT. Amino acid sequence: CASSAQGPSTEAFF.

This clone occurred a few times. The chain joins TRBV4-1 to TRBJ1-3; D not certain. The V end was cut by 3 bases, the J end by 5 bases, with 14 bases between. The CDR3 covers 15 residues. Germline CDR1 reads MGHRA; CDR2 reads YSYEKL. This chain's CDR3 is CASSHGPDVRNTIYF. CDR3 DNA: TGCGCCAGCAGCCACGGACCTGACGTTAGAAACACCATATATTTT.

The chain couples TRBV29-1 to TRBJ2-2; D may be TRBD1 (6 bases). This CDR3 has 15 residues. Trimming shortened V by 4 bases and J by 0 bases, and 12 bases separated the two germline ends. The germline V gene has CDR1 SQVTM and CDR2 ANQGSEA. CDR3 coding DNA: TGCAGCGTTGTGGTGGGGGCCTCGAACACCGGGGAGCTGTTTTTT. Protein sequence: CSVVVGASNTGELFF.

This clone appeared a single time. The chain is built from TRBV6-5 and TRBJ2-3; 7 bases line up with TRBD1. Germline CDR1 and CDR2: MNHEY and SVGAGI. The length of the CDR3 is 16 residues. V dropped 0 bases and J dropped 3; count of bases not matched to a gene: 6. For the CDR3, the DNA is TGTGCCAGCAGTTACTCAACAGACAGGGCAACAGATACGCAGTATTTT. It translates to CASSYSTDRATDTQYF.

This clone was seen once. Other DNA sequences from this sample encode an identical CDR3 as well. V and J are TRBV4-2 and TRBJ2-2, with no clear D. The CDR3 extends over 12 amino acids. V dropped 3 bases and J dropped 5 bases, with 4 bases sitting between them. Per the germline V gene, CDR1 is LGHNA and CDR2 is YNFKEQ. The CDR3 is CASSQATGELFF. In DNA, the CDR3 is TGTGCCAGCAGCCAGGCGACCGGGGAGCTGTTTTTT.

The rearrangement uses TRBV7-2 and TRBJ1-1; D perhaps matches TRBD1 (5 bases). This CDR3 region has 13 residues. The germline gives CDR1 SGHTA, CDR2 FQGNSA. V shed 2 bases and J shed 5 bases, with 9 bases lying between them. CDR3 amino acids: CASSLQRGTEAFF. The CDR3 DNA is TGTGCCAGCAGCTTACAGCGGGGGACTGAAGCTTTCTTT.

V usage is TRBV7-8 and J usage is TRBJ2-4, with D unclear. Trimming removed 5 bases from V and 2 bases from J, with 10 bases in between. Germline CDR1 is SGHVS and CDR2 is FQNEAQ. This CDR3 is 14 amino acids long. This CDR3 is CASSQDRTKNIQYF. CDR3 nucleotides: TGTGCCAGCAGCCAAGATCGAACCAAAAACATTCAGTACTTC.

This chain links TRBV29-1 with TRBJ2-5; no reliable D call. Trimming pared 6 bases from V and 5 bases from J, leaving 10 bases between. The CDR3 consists of 11 residues. Germline V CDR1 and CDR2: SQVTM, ANQGSEA. CDR3 DNA: TGCAGCGTCCGGAGCTCGGAGACCCAGTACTTC. This gives the protein CSVRSSETQYF.

This clone was observed a handful of times. The chain couples TRBV7-9 to TRBJ1-2, with a tentative D call TRBD1 (6 bases). Trimming shortened V by 7 bases and J by 6 bases, and 18 bases separated the two germline ends. The CDR3 is 14 amino acids. The V gene's germline CDR1 is SEHNR and CDR2 FQNEAQ (reference sequence). This CDR3 is CASTRDWGGHGYTF. The CDR3 DNA is TGTGCCAGCACCCGAGATTGGGGGGGCCATGGCTACACCTTC. Combining the CDR3 with reference TRBV7-9 and TRBJ1-2 gives the whole variable domain DTGVSQNPRHKITKRGQNVTFRCDPISEHNRLYWYRQTLGQGPEFLTYFQNEAQLEKSRLLSDRFSAERPKGSFSTLEIQRTEQGDSAMYLCASTRDWGGHGYTFGSGTRLTVV.

The chain couples TRBV7-2 to TRBJ2-7; possibly TRBD1 or TRBD2 for D (5 bases each). The germline gives CDR1 SGHTA, CDR2 FQGNSA. The CDR3 consists of 17 residues. Trimming left V 5 bases short and J 7 bases short, with 27 bases between. This chain's CDR3 is CASSLRTGRAPRSEQYF. Here the CDR3 DNA reads TGTGCCAGCAGCCTACGGACGGGGCGGGCGCCTCGTTCGGAGCAGTACTTC.

This clone was found a few times. The gene calls are TRBV5-6 and TRBJ2-5; tentatively, D is TRBD1 (5 bases). V dropped 4 bases and J dropped 0 bases, with 16 bases sitting between them. This CDR3 spans 16 amino acids. Looked up from germline, CDR1 is SGHDT and CDR2 is YYEEEE. CDR3 loop: CASSQNQGNYQETQYF. In nucleotides, the CDR3 is TGTGCCAGCAGCCAAAACCAGGGAAACTACCAAGAGACCCAGTACTTC.

This chain connects TRBV10-3 to TRBJ2-1; TRBD2 agrees at 9 bases. The V segment lost 5 bases and the J segment 7 bases; nucleotides outside the gene matches: 15. CDR1 and CDR2 from the germline V gene are ENHRY and SYGVKD. The CDR3 runs 17 residues. The CDR3 spells CAISPPRPSGILNEQFF. DNA for the CDR3: TGTGCCATCAGTCCCCCTCGACCTAGCGGGATTTTGAATGAGCAGTTCTTC.